Shown below are 14 T cell receptor beta chains from a single sample sequenced in a study of blood T cell repertoires in COVID-19. Here immunoSEQ multiplex PCR was the method, and the copy in TCRdb shows in-frame clones only, minus some. Of approximately 190,000 clones in the sample, roughly 87% are singletons; the top ten hold roughly 6.1%. Sample: peripheral blood. The receptors originated from a woman between 40 and 55 years old with acute or convalescent COVID-19.

This chain joins TRBV7-2 and TRBJ2-3; D call uncertain. The CDR3 runs 15 residues. V was shortened by 5 bases and J by 2 bases, with 14 bases between the two germline ends. Germline V CDR1 and CDR2: SGHTA, FQGNSA. CDR3: CASSPSLPPTDTQYF. Written as DNA, the CDR3 is TGTGCCAGCAGCCCGAGCTTACCCCCCACAGATACGCAGTATTTT.

V usage is TRBV13 and J usage is TRBJ2-3, with D tentatively TRBD1 (5 bases). The CDR3 totals 15 residues. The V gene lost 3 bases and the J gene lost 2 bases, with 12 bases spanning the gap. The germline CDR1 and CDR2 sequences are PRHDT and FYEKMQ (reference sequence). The CDR3 region has the DNA TGTGCCAGCAGCTTGGGGCAGGGCCTCACAGATACGCAGTATTTT. This sequence encodes CASSLGQGLTDTQYF.

The V and J genes are TRBV24-1 and TRBJ2-1; 9 nucleotides match TRBD1. Per the germline V gene, CDR1 is KGHDR and CDR2 is SFDVKD. The CDR3 has 17 residues. The J segment lost 8 bases and the V segment lost 1 base, leaving 11 bases of the junction unmatched. CDR3 in DNA: TGTGCCACCAGTGATTTCGTGGGGGGACAGGGTTTGCATGAGCAGTTCTTC. Its translation is CATSDFVGGQGLHEQFF.

This chain links TRBV6-6 with TRBJ2-5; 8 bases line up with TRBD1. Germline V CDR1 and CDR2: MNHNY, SVGAGI (reference sequence). Trimming cost V 6 bases and J 2 bases; bases outside gene matches: 8. CDR3 size: 15 residues. This CDR3 reads CASSQGQGRQETQYF. The CDR3 DNA reads TGTGCCAGCAGCCAAGGACAGGGCCGACAAGAGACCCAGTACTTC.

The chain couples TRBV18 to TRBJ1-1, with D perhaps TRBD1 (5 bases). V was shortened by 8 bases and J by 5 bases, with 18 bases between the two germline ends. The germline CDR1 and CDR2 sequences are KGHSH and LQKENI. CDR3 length: 14 residues. The CDR3 spells CASGWGGLMTEAFF. The DNA for the CDR3 is TGTGCCAGCGGTTGGGGGGGTTTGATGACTGAAGCTTTCTTT.

The chain recombines TRBV7-3 with TRBJ1-6; D remains unclear. The CDR3 is 16 residues long. Germline CDR1 reads SGHTA; CDR2 reads FQGTGA. Trimming took 0 bases from V and 7 from J, leaving 13 bases between them. The DNA of the CDR3 is TGTGCCAGCAGCTTAACCCGGGCGGGCCCCAATTCACCCCTCCACTTT. Protein product: CASSLTRAGPNSPLHF.

This sequence joins TRBV2 and TRBJ2-7, with D maybe TRBD1 (8 bases). Looked up from germline, CDR1 is SNHLY and CDR2 is FYNNEI. The CDR3 has 17 amino acids. Trimming took off 4 bases at V and 0 bases at J, with 19 bases between the two ends. The CDR3 region is CASSAHRGRASSYEQYF. In nucleotides, the CDR3 is TGTGCCAGCAGTGCGCACAGGGGGAGGGCCAGCTCCTACGAGCAGTACTTC.

The J gene is TRBJ1-1, the V gene TRBV5-1; tentative D call: TRBD1 (5 bases). The CDR3 has 13 residues. V gave up 0 bases and J gave up 5 bases, with 8 bases separating them. CDR1 SGHRS and CDR2 YFSETQ come from the germline V gene. CDR3 in DNA: TGCGCCAGCAGCTTGGGGGGACTGACTGAAGCTTTCTTT. Translation gives CASSLGGLTEAFF.

This clone was seen a handful of times. This rearrangement joins TRBV2 to TRBJ2-3; D gene ambiguous. Germline assignment: CDR1 SNHLY and CDR2 FYNNEI. Trimming removed 6 bases from V and 2 bases from J, with 15 bases in between. CDR3 size: 15 residues. CDR3 in DNA: TGTGCCAGCAGATTGACACCAGATTACACAGATACGCAGTATTTT. It yields the protein CASRLTPDYTDTQYF.

V is TRBV6-5 and J is TRBJ2-3; D is perhaps TRBD1 (6 bases). V dropped 10 bases and J dropped 4 bases, with 21 bases sitting between them. CDR1 is MNHEY and CDR2 is SVGAGI in the germline V gene. This CDR3 has 15 amino acids. DNA of the CDR3: TGTGCCATCCGACCGGGACAAGGGGGAGCAGATACGCAGTATTTT. Translating gives CAIRPGQGGADTQYF.

The chain has TRBV5-6 and TRBJ2-1; 13 nucleotides align to TRBD2. The V gene end was trimmed by 6 bases and the J gene end by 13 bases; junction bases not matched to a gene: 13. CDR1 and CDR2 from the germline V gene are SGHDT and YYEEEE. The CDR3 totals 15 residues. The CDR3 sequence: CASILAGGLMASQFF. DNA of the CDR3: TGTGCCAGCATACTAGCGGGGGGGCTGATGGCTTCACAGTTCTTC. The full variable domain, in which reference TRBV5-6 and TRBJ2-1 provide the parts outside the CDR3, is DAGVTQSPTHLIKTRGQQVTLRCSPKSGHDTVSWYQQALGQGPQFIFQYYEEEERQRGNFPDRFSGHQFPNYSSELNVNALLLGDSALYLCASILAGGLMASQFFGPGTRLTVL.

The V call is TRBV6-1, the J call TRBJ2-7, with 7 nucleotides matching TRBD2. This CDR3 is built from 14 residues. With 3 bases clipped from V and 5 bases from J, the junction kept 7 bases outside the gene matches. Germline values: CDR1 MNHNS, CDR2 SASEGT. This chain's CDR3 is CASSDQAGWDEQYF. The DNA for the CDR3 is TGTGCCAGCAGTGACCAAGCGGGGTGGGACGAGCAGTACTTC.

The rearrangement uses TRBV7-9 and TRBJ2-5; perhaps TRBD2 as D (5 bases). CDR1 and CDR2 (germline): SEHNR, FQNEAQ (reference sequence). The CDR3 is made up of 16 amino acids. Trimming cost V 3 bases and J 4 bases, with 18 bases left between them. CDR3 nucleotides: TGTGCCAGCAGCTTCTCCCGGGGTTATGTTTCAGAGACCCAGTACTTC. Residues: CASSFSRGYVSETQYF.

The V gene is TRBV4-1, the J gene TRBJ2-3, with 9 bases aligning to TRBD2. V shed 0 bases, J shed 9 bases, and the junction held 10 bases outside the gene matches. CDR3 length: 16 residues. Germline-derived CDR1 and CDR2 are MGHRA and YSYEKL. CDR3 in DNA: TGCGCCAGCAGCCAAGAGGGAGCGGGAGGTTTGAGAACGCAGTATTTT. Protein: CASSQEGAGGLRTQYF.